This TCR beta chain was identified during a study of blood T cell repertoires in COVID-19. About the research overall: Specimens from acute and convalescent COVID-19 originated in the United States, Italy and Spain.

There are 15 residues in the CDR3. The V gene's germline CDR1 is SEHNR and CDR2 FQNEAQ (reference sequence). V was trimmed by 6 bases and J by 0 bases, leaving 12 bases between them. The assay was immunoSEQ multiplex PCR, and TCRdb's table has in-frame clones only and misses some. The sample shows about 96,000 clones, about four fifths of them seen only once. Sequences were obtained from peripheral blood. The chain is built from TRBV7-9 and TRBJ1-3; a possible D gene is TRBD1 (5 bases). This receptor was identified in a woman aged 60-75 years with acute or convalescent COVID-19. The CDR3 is CASRQVLISGNTIYF. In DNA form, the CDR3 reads TGTGCCAGCAGACAGGTCCTCATCTCTGGAAACACCATATATTTT.